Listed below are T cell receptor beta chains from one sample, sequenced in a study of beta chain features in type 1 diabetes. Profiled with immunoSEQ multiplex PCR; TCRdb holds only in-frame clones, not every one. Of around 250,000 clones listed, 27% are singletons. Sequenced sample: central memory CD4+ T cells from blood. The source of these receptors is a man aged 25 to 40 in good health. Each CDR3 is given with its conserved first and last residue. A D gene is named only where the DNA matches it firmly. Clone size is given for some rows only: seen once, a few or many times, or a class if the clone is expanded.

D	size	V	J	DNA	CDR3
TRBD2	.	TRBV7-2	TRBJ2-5	TGTGCCAGCAGCCTATTTAGCGGGGGGTACCAAGAGACCCAGTACTTC	CASSLFSGGYQETQYF
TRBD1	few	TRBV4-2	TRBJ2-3	TGTGCCAGCAGCCAAGAGGGGACAGGGGCGAGCACAGATACGCAGTATTTT	CASSQEGTGASTDTQYF
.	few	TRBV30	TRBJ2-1	TGTGCCTGGATCGAGGAGGGAGGTCACAATGAGCAGTTCTTC	CAWIEEGGHNEQFF
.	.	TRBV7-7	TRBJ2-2	TGTGCCAGCAGCGCGAGTCTAAACACCGGGGAGCTGTTTTTT	CASSASLNTGELFF
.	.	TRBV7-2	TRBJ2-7	TGTGCCAGCAGCTCGACAGCGAGATACGAGCAGTACTTC	CASSSTARYEQYF
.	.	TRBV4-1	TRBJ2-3	TGCGCCAGCAGCCAAGATAGAAAGGATACGCAGTATTTT	CASSQDRKDTQYF
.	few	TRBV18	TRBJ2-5	TGTGCCAGCTCACTGAGTGGGTACCAAGAGACCCAGTACTTC	CASSLSGYQETQYF
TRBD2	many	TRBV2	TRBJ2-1	TGTGCCAGCAGTGAAGCGCTTCGGTCTAGCGGGAGTGGCCATGAGCAGTTCTTC	CASSEALRSSGSGHEQFF
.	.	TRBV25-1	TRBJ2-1	TGTGCCAGCAGTGAATACAGGTACTCCTACAATGAGCAGTTCTTC	CASSEYRYSYNEQFF
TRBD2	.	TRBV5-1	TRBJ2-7	TGCGCCAGCAGCGGGACGACTAGCTCCCACGAGCAGTACTTC	CASSGTTSSHEQYF
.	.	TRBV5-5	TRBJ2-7	TGTGCCAGCAGCTTGGGAGGTCAAGCCTCCTACGAGCAGTACTTC	CASSLGGQASYEQYF
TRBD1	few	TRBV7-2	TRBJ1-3	TGTGCCAGCAGCTTGGGACAGGGTGATGGAAACACCATATATTTT	CASSLGQGDGNTIYF
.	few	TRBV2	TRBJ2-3	TGTGCCAGCAGCGCTCAGGGAGATACGCAGTATTTT	CASSAQGDTQYF
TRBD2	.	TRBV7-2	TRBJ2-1	TGTGCCAGCAGCTCGACTAGCGGGAACCCCAATGAGCAGTTCTTC	CASSSTSGNPNEQFF
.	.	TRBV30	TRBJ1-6	TGTGCCTGGAGTGGCGGTTCACCCCTCCACTTT	CAWSGGSPLHF
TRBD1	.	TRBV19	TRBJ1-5	TGTGCCAGTCGCGGACAGGAGCATCAGCCCCAGCATTTT	CASRGQEHQPQHF
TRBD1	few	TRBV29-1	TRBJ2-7	TGCAGCGTTGCCAGGGACAGGGGCTCCTACGAGCAGTACTTC	CSVARDRGSYEQYF
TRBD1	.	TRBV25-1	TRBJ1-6	TGTGCCAGCAGGGGACAGCTTAATAATTCACCCCTCCACTTT	CASRGQLNNSPLHF
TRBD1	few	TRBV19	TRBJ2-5	TGTGCCAGCCAGGACAGGGGGGAGACCCAGTACTTC	CASQDRGETQYF
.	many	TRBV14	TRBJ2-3	TGTGCCAGCAGCCAAGATGCAGGGAGTACGCAGTATTTT	CASSQDAGSTQYF
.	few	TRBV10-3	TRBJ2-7	TGTGCCATCAGTGAGTCGAATGGCGAGCAGTACTTC	CAISESNGEQYF
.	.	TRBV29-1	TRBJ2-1	TGCAGCGTTGGGGTCTTCCGGGACCACAGACTTAACAATGAGCAGTTCTTC	CSVGVFRDHRLNNEQFF
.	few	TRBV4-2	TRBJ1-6	TGTGCCAGCAGCCATCCGAATTCACCCCTCCACTTT	CASSHPNSPLHF
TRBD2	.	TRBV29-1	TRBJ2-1	TGCAGCGTCGGGACTAGCGGGGGATACAATGAGCAGTTCTTC	CSVGTSGGYNEQFF
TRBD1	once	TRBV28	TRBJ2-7	TGTGCCAGCAGGACAGGGTCTGTTCTTTTGTTGTACTTC	CASRTGSVLLLYF
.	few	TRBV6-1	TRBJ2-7	TGTGCCAGCAGTGAAGTTCCGTACGAGCAGTACTTC	CASSEVPYEQYF
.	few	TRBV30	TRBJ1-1	TGTGCCTGGAGTCCCAGTAACACTGAAGCTTTCTTT	CAWSPSNTEAFF
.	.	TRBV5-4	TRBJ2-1	TGTGCCAGCATGACAGACACCTACAATGAGCAGTTCTTC	CASMTDTYNEQFF
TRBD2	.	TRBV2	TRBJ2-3	TGTGCCAGCAGCGCACCCTGGACTAGCGGGGGGTCAGATACGCAGTATTTT	CASSAPWTSGGSDTQYF
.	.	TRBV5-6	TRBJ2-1	TGTGCCAGCAGCTTGGCGGGTGGCGGGTCCTACAATGAGCAGTTCTTC	CASSLAGGGSYNEQFF
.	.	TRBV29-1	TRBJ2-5	TGCAGCGTTGAAGGGAAGCCTACTAAGACCCAGTACTTC	CSVEGKPTKTQYF
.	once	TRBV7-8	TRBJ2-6	TGTGCCAGCGGGGGTCCCTCTGGGGCCAACGTCCTGACTTTC	CASGGPSGANVLTF
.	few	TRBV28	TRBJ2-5	TGTGCCAGCAGTTTCCGGGCGAGCCAAGAGACCCAGTACTTC	CASSFRASQETQYF
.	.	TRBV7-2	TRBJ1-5	TGTGCCAGCAGCTCTTCTAGTCGATCTCAGCCCCAGCATTTT	CASSSSSRSQPQHF
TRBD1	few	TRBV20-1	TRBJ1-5	TGCAGTGCTAGACAGGGACAGATTCAGCATTTT	CSARQGQIQHF
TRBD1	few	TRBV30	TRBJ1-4	TGTGCCTGGAGGACAGGGAGAGGAGCAACTAATGAAAAACTGTTTTTT	CAWRTGRGATNEKLFF
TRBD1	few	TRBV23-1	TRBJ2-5	TGCGCCAGCAGTCGGACAGGGGAACAAGAGACCCAGTACTTC	CASSRTGEQETQYF
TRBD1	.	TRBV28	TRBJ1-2	TGTGCCAGCACCCCGGGACAGGGGTATGGCTACACCTTC	CASTPGQGYGYTF
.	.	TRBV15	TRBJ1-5	TGTGCCACCAGCAGAGATCTCTCGGAGGTGGGTCAGCCCCAGCATTTT	CATSRDLSEVGQPQHF
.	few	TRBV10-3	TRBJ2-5	TGTGCCATCAGGCCTCCCAAGGGAGAGACCCAGTACTTC	CAIRPPKGETQYF
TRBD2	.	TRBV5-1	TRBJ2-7	TGCGCCAGCACGAAAGCTAGCGGCTACGAGCAGTACTTC	CASTKASGYEQYF
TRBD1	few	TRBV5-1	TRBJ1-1	TGCGCCAGCAGCTTGGCTGGGACAGGGAACACTGAAGCTTTCTTT	CASSLAGTGNTEAFF
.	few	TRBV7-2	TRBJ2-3	TGTGCCAGCAGCTTATTAACTAGCACAGATACGCAGTATTTT	CASSLLTSTDTQYF
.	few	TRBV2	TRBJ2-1	TGTGCCAGCAGGGAACAGGCAGCTGAGCAGTTCTTC	CASREQAAEQFF
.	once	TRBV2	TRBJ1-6	TGTGCCAGCAGTGCGGGAGAAGGGGGGATGGGCTCACCCCTCCACTTT	CASSAGEGGMGSPLHF
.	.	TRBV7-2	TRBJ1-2	TGTGCCAGCAGCTTGGCCCAGCTGTGGGGCTACACCTTC	CASSLAQLWGYTF
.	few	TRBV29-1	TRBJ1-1	TGCAGCGTTGAGACGAACACTGAAGCTTTCTTT	CSVETNTEAFF